The present TCR beta chain was sequenced within a study of T cell responses to AZD1222 COVID-19 vaccine. General study findings and limits: Females outnumbered males among donors, who were mostly white British; clonal diversity was possibly underestimated. Breadth and depth of Spike-specific TCRs rose after two AZD1222 doses.

This clone occurred a few times. Its antigen remains unidentified. Only in-frame clones appear in the TCRdb table, and some are missing; sequencing was by immunoSEQ multiplex PCR. The sample yields approximately 180,000 clones, around nine tenths seen once. The sequence was collected from an adult in good health. Sequenced material: peripheral blood, taken on day 0 of AZD1222 vaccination.

CDR3 in amino acids: CASSAGTDYEQYF. CDR3 DNA sequence: TGTGCCAGCAGCGCCGGGACAGACTACGAGCAGTACTTC. The J gene is TRBJ2-7, the V gene TRBV6-5; TRBD1 matches 7 bases. The CDR3 length is 13 residues. Germline CDR1 is MNHEY and CDR2 is SVGAGI. The junction had 5 bases not matched to a gene; V was cut back by 6 bases and J by 3 bases.